The source of this TCR beta chain is a study of beta chain features in type 1 diabetes. As concerns this clone: Its antigen is as yet unknown.

General study results and limits: PCR might preferentially amplify shorter templates, equally in patients and controls. It was among patients, rather than healthy donors, that naive, central memory and Treg TCRB repertoires appeared more similar. Type 1 diabetes patients had fewer VDJ junction insertions and more deletions.

Trimming cost V 3 bases and J 0 bases, with 6 bases left between them. Germline CDR1 reads MDHEN; CDR2 reads SYDVKM. The CDR3 runs 13 residues. The whole isolated RNA underwent reverse transcription, so sequencing captured expressed TCRB transcripts. Data came from immunoSEQ multiplex PCR; TCRdb stores just in-frame clones and leaves some out. Of over 40,000 clones in the sample, around 52% were seen once. Sorted CD4+ subsets: naive, central memory, regulatory, stem cell-like memory (CD45RO/CCR7/CD25/CD127/CD95/CD27 panel). This receptor was obtained from a woman under 30 in good health. The sample was Tregs from blood. This chain uses TRBV28 with TRBJ2-7; D gene unclear. The CDR3 here is CASSFLSSYEQYF. The DNA for the CDR3 is TGTGCCAGCAGTTTCCTTAGCTCCTACGAGCAGTACTTC. Combining the CDR3 with reference TRBV28 and TRBJ2-7 gives the whole variable domain DVKVTQSSRYLVKRTGEKVFLECVQDMDHENMFWYRQDPGLGLRLIYFSYDVKMKEKGDIPEGYSVSREKKERFSLILESASTNQTSMYLCASSFLSSYEQYFGPGTRLTVT.